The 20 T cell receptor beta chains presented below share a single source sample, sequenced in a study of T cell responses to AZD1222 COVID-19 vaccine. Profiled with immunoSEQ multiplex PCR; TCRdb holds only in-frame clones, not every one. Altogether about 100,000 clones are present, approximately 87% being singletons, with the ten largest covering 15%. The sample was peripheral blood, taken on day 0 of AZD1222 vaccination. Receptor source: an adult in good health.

The CDR3 bases are TGTGCCAGCAGCGAGAGGACAGGGCTAACCGAGCAGTACTTC. It specifies CASSERTGLTEQYF. V gene TRBV7-9 combines with J gene TRBJ2-7; TRBD1 matches at 8 bases. Per the germline V gene, CDR1 is SEHNR and CDR2 is FQNEAQ (reference sequence). CDR3 length: 14 residues. With 5 bases clipped from V and 6 bases from J, the junction kept 9 bases outside the gene matches.

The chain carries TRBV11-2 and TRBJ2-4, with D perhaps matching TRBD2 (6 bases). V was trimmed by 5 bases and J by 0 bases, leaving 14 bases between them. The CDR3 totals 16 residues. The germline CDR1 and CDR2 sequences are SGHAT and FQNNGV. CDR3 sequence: CASSPKPGRAKNIQYF. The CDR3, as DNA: TGTGCCAGCAGCCCGAAGCCCGGGAGAGCCAAAAACATTCAGTACTTC.

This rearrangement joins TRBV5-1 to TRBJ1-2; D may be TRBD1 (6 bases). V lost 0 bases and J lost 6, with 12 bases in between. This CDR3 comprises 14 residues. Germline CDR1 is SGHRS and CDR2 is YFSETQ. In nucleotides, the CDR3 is TGCGCCAGCAGCTTGGGCAGGGGCAAGGATGGCTACACCTTC. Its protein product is CASSLGRGKDGYTF.

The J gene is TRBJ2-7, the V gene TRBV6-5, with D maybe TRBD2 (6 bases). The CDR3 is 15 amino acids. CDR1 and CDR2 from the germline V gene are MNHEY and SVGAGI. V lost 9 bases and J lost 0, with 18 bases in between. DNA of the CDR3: TGTGCCAGTTCCCGTGGGCGGGGTGACTCCTACGAGCAGTACTTC. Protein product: CASSRGRGDSYEQYF.

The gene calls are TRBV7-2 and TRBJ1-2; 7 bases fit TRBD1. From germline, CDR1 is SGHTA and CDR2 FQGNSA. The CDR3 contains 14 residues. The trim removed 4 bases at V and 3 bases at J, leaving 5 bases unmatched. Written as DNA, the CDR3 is TGTGCCAGCAGCTCCGACAGGGTTGACTATGGCTACACCTTC. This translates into CASSSDRVDYGYTF.

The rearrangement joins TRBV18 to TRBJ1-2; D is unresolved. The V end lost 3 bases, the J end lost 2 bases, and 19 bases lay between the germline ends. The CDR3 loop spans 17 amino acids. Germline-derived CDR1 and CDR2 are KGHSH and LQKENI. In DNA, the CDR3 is TGTGCCAGCTCACCCCCAAATTCGGACCAAGGGAACTATGGCTACACCTTC. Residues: CASSPPNSDQGNYGYTF.

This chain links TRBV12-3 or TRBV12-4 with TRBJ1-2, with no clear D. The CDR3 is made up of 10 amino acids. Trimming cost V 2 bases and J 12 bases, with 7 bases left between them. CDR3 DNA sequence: TGTGCCAGCAGTTTATATAAGGACACCTTC. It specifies CASSLYKDTF.

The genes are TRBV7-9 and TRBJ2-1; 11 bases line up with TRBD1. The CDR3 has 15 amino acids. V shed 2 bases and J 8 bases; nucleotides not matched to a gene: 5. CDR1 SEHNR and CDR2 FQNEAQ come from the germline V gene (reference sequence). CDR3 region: CASSLTGQGADEQFF. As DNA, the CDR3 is TGTGCCAGCAGCTTAACAGGACAGGGGGCGGATGAGCAGTTCTTC.

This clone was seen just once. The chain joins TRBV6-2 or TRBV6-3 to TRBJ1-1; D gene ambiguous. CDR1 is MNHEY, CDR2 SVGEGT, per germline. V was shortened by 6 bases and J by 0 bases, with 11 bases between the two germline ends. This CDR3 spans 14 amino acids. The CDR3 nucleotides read TGTGCCAGCAGCCCCTATCAGATGAACACTGAAGCTTTCTTT. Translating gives CASSPYQMNTEAFF.

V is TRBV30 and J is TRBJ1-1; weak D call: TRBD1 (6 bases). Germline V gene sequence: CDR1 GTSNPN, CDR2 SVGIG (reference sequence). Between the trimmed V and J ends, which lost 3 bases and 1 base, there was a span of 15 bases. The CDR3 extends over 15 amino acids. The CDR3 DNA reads TGTGCCTGGAGGTGGCAGGGGAGACGGAACACTGAAGCTTTCTTT. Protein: CAWRWQGRRNTEAFF.

CDR3 bases: TGCAGCGGTAGACAGGGCCCGAACACTGAAGCTTTCTTT. It codes for CSGRQGPNTEAFF. J is TRBJ1-1 and V is TRBV29-1; TRBD1 aligns across 7 bases. The germline CDR1 and CDR2 sequences are SQVTM and ANQGSEA. The junction had 6 bases not matched to a gene; V was cut back by 7 bases and J by 1 base. The CDR3 is 13 residues long.

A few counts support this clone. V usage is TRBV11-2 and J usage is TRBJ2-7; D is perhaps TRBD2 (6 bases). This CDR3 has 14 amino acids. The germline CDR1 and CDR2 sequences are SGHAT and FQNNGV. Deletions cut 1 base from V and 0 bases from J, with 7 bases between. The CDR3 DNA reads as TGTGCCAGCAGCTTAGGACTAGTCTCCTACGAGCAGTACTTC. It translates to CASSLGLVSYEQYF.

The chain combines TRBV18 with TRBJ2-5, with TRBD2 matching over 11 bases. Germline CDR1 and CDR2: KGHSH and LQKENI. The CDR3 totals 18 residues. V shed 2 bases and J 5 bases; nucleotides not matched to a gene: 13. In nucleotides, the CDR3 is TGTGCCAGCTCACCATTGGCTAGCGGGGGGCAGTCCGCTGAGACCCAGTACTTC. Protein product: CASSPLASGGQSAETQYF.

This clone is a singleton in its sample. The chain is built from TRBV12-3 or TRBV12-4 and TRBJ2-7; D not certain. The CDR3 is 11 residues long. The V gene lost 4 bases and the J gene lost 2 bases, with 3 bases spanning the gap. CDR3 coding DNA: TGTGCCAGCAGTTCTCCCTACGAGCAGTACTTC. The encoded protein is CASSSPYEQYF.

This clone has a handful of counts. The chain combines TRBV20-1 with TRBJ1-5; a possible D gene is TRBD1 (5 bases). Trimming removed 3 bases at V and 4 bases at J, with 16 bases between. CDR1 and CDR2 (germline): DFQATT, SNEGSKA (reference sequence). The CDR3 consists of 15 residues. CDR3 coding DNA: TGCAGTGCTAGTCCCTCCAAGGGGAAGAATCAGCCCCAGCATTTT. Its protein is CSASPSKGKNQPQHF.

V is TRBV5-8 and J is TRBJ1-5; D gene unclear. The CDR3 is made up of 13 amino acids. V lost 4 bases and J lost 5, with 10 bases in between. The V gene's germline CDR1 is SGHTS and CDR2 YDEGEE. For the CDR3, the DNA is TGTGCCAGCAGCCAAATTCCTCATCAGCCCCAGCATTTT. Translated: CASSQIPHQPQHF.

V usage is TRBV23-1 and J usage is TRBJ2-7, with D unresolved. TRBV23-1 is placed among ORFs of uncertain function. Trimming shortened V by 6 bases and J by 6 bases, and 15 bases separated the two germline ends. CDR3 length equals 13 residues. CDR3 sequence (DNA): TGCGCCAGCAGGTGGGCCCGACCCTGCGAGCAGTACTTC. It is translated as CASRWARPCEQYF.

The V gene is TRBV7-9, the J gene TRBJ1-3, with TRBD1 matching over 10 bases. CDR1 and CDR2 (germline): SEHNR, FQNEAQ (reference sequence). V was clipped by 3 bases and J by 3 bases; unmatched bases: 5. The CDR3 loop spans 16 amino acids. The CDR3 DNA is TGTGCCAGCAGCTTGGGGGGACAGGGGAATGGAAACACCATATATTTT. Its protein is CASSLGGQGNGNTIYF.

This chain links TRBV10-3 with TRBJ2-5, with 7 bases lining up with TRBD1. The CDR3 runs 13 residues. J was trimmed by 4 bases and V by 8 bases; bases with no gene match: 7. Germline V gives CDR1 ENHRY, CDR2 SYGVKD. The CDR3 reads CAIGDRERETQYF. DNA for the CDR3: TGTGCCATCGGCGACAGGGAGAGAGAGACCCAGTACTTC.

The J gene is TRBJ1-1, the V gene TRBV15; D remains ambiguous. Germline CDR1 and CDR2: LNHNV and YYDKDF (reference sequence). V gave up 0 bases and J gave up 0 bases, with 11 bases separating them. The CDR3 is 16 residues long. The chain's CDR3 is CATSRDHTGMNTEAFF. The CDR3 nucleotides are TGTGCCACCAGCAGAGATCACACGGGTATGAACACTGAAGCTTTCTTT.